This T cell receptor beta chain is from a study of radiotherapy plus CTLA-4 blockade in lung cancer. The data were produced by immunoSEQ multiplex PCR, yet TCRdb's version contains in-frame clones alone and is incomplete. Counted here are some 38,000 clones, about 80% occurring once; the ten biggest clones make up about 8.1%. Patients had chemo-refractory metastatic non-small-cell lung cancer and received focal radiation plus CTLA-4 blockade that used ipilimumab. The germline gives CDR1 SGHTA, CDR2 FQGNSA. The CDR3 length is 15 residues. Trimming removed 5 bases at V and 8 bases at J, with 18 bases between.

The rearrangement uses TRBV7-2 and TRBJ2-2, with D perhaps being TRBD1 or TRBD2 (5 bases each). Sequenced material: peripheral blood, taken from a patient treated with radiotherapy plus ipilimumab. The clonotype comes from a human donor with non-small cell lung cancer who had stable disease on radiotherapy plus ipilimumab. CDR3 DNA: TGTGCCAGCAGCCTTCGAGGGACCGCCCAGGGGGAGCTGTTTTTT. Residues: CASSLRGTAQGELFF.